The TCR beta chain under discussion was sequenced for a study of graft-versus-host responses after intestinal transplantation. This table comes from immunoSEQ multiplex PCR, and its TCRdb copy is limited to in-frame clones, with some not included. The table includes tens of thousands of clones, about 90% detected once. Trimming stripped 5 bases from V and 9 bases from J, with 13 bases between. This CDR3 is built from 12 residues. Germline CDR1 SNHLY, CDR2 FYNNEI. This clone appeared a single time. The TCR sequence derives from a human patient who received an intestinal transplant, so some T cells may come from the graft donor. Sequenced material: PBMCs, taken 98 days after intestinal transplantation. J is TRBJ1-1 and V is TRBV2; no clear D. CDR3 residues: CASSSLVRQAFF. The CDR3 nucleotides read TGTGCCAGCAGTTCCTTGGTCCGACAAGCTTTCTTT.